The 2 T cell receptor beta chains given below trace back to one sample, sequenced in a study of blood T cell repertoires in COVID-19. The protocol was immunoSEQ multiplex PCR, while the TCRdb copy is restricted to in-frame clones and leaves out a portion. The data show a few hundred thousand clones, with around 91% seen just once and under 2.5% held by the top ten. Sequencing used peripheral blood. These receptors were taken from a woman between 55 and 75 years old with COVID-19, enrolled during active disease.

In its sample, this clone was seen once. This chain joins TRBV19 and TRBJ2-7, with 9 bases lining up with TRBD1. The CDR3 totals 12 residues. Germline CDR1 reads LNHDA; CDR2 reads SQIVND (reference sequence). J was trimmed by 4 bases and V by 10 bases; bases with no gene match: 5. The CDR3, as DNA: TGTGCCACCTCGACAGGGGGATACGAGCAGTACTTC. Translation: CATSTGGYEQYF.

The gene calls are TRBV6-2 or TRBV6-3 and TRBJ1-5, with TRBD1 as a possible D gene (5 bases). The V gene lost 6 bases and the J gene lost 4 bases, with 10 bases spanning the gap. Germline CDR1 reads MNHEY; CDR2 reads SVGEGT. The CDR3 extends over 13 amino acids. The CDR3 DNA follows: TGTGCCAGCAGCCGACAGATTAATCAGCCCCAGCATTTT. Residues: CASSRQINQPQHF.